One sample yielded the 2 T cell receptor beta chains listed below, sequenced in a study of OX40 agonist ivuxolimab in advanced cancers. Sequencing was performed with immunoSEQ multiplex PCR; in TCRdb, only in-frame clones are kept and a portion is missing. Among roughly 80,000 clones listed, 90% were seen once. The specimen was CD4+ or CD8+ T cells sorted from blood, collected in a trial of the OX40 agonist ivuxolimab. The receptors were gathered from an adult with an advanced solid tumor such as melanoma, head and neck, liver or kidney cancer.

The rearrangement links TRBV9 to TRBJ1-3, with a weak D call TRBD1 (6 bases). The CDR3 contains 16 residues. CDR1 is SGDLS, CDR2 YYNGEE, per germline. V was cut by 0 bases and J by 9 bases, with 19 bases left in between. CDR3 coding DNA: TGTGCCAGCAGCGTAGTCGCCTCCGGGACATCTGGCACCATATATTTT. Translation gives CASSVVASGTSGTIYF.

The chain recombines TRBV18 with TRBJ2-3; D tentatively fits TRBD1 or TRBD2 (5 bases each). The germline V and J ends were trimmed by 1 base and 6 bases, with 14 bases remaining between them. The germline CDR1 and CDR2 sequences are KGHSH and LQKENI. The CDR3 is made up of 15 amino acids. The CDR3, as DNA: TGTGCCAGCTCACCACGGGACCTTGGGGGTGATACGCAGTATTTT. It specifies CASSPRDLGGDTQYF.